Listed here are 29 T cell receptor beta chains from one sample, sequenced in a study of blood T cell repertoires in COVID-19. Here immunoSEQ multiplex PCR was the method, and the copy in TCRdb shows in-frame clones only, minus some. The sample has fewer than 250,000 clones, about four fifths seen once. The sample consisted of PBMCs or T cells enriched from blood (not recorded which). These receptors all come from a woman between 40 and 50 years old who had been exposed to COVID-19.

This clone was counted between two and nine times. The genes are TRBV2 and TRBJ1-4, with D unresolved. CDR1 is SNHLY and CDR2 is FYNNEI in the germline V gene. Trimming shortened V by 3 bases and J by 11 bases, and 16 bases separated the two germline ends. This CDR3 has 14 amino acids. CDR3 nucleotides: TGTGCCAGCAGTGATAGGACTCCGATCCTTAAACTGTTTTTT. Encoded protein: CASSDRTPILKLFF.

The chain's CDR3 is CASSLTFGGIYEQYF. CDR3 DNA: TGTGCCAGCAGCTTAACGTTTGGCGGAATCTACGAGCAGTACTTC. The V call is TRBV7-3, the J call TRBJ2-7; no clear D gene. The CDR3 extends over 15 amino acids. The germline CDR1 and CDR2 sequences are SGHTA and FQGTGA. V was clipped by 0 bases and J by 3 bases, with 12 bases between them.

The V and J genes are TRBV29-1 and TRBJ2-3, with 7 bases lining up with TRBD1. V lost 6 bases to trimming and J lost 2 bases; unmatched junction nucleotides: 17. The CDR3 spans 17 residues. Germline V CDR1 and CDR2: SQVTM, ANQGSEA. The CDR3 DNA follows: TGCAGCGTATCCACACCGGGACAGAGGATGATCACAGATACGCAGTATTTT. Protein product: CSVSTPGQRMITDTQYF.

As for this clone: Other DNA sequences within the sample encode an identical CDR3. The rearrangement links TRBV9 to TRBJ2-1; 9 positions agree with TRBD1. V lost 4 bases to trimming and J lost 6 bases; unmatched junction nucleotides: 5. There are 14 residues in the CDR3. Germline V gene data show CDR1 as SGDLS and CDR2 as YYNGEE. CDR3 in amino acids: CASSPGTGLNEQFF. CDR3 sequence (DNA): TGTGCCAGCAGCCCGGGGACAGGGCTCAATGAGCAGTTCTTC.

This clone was detected only once. The chain carries TRBV7-9 and TRBJ2-7, with 9 positions matching TRBD1. The V gene's germline CDR1 is SEHNR and CDR2 FQNEAQ (reference sequence). V lost 5 bases and J lost 0; bases outside the gene matches: 8. The CDR3 is 16 residues long. CDR3 sequence reads: CASSGGTGLPSYEQYF. The DNA of the CDR3 is TGTGCCAGCAGCGGAGGGACAGGGCTACCCTCCTACGAGCAGTACTTC.

This clone was found a few times. The gene calls are TRBV19 and TRBJ1-6; 9 nucleotides align to TRBD1. Germline V gives CDR1 LNHDA, CDR2 SQIVND (reference sequence). The CDR3 consists of 14 residues. Trimming removed 6 bases from V and 10 bases from J; junction bases left unmatched: 7. CDR3 DNA sequence: TGTGCCAGTAGCCCACAGGGGGCTGGATCACCCCTCCACTTT. Translated, it gives CASSPQGAGSPLHF.

The chain carries TRBV7-8 and TRBJ1-1; D ambiguous. CDR1 is SGHVS, CDR2 FQNEAQ, per germline. The CDR3 covers 14 residues. With 2 bases removed from V and 1 base from J, the gap between germline ends came to 8 bases. The CDR3 region is CASSLKRGNTEAFF. The CDR3 coding sequence is TGTGCCAGCAGCTTAAAACGGGGGAACACTGAAGCTTTCTTT.

The rearrangement uses TRBV27 and TRBJ1-1, with no clear D. V dropped 3 bases and J dropped 3 bases, with 8 bases sitting between them. This CDR3 region has 13 residues. The germline V gene encodes CDR1 MNHEY and CDR2 SMNVEV (reference sequence). The CDR3 DNA follows: TGTGCCAGCAGTTTGCGGGCGTACACTGAAGCTTTCTTT. Its translation is CASSLRAYTEAFF.

The rearrangement links TRBV3-1 (or the pseudogene TRBV3-2) to TRBJ1-3; D is possibly TRBD1 (5 bases). Trimming cost V 0 bases and J 4 bases, with 13 bases left between them. Germline-derived CDR1 and CDR2 are LGHDT and YNNKEL (reference sequence). This CDR3 has 16 amino acids. The CDR3 DNA sequence: TGTGCCAGCAGCCAAGAGGGGCAGATAGAAGGAAACACCATATATTTT. This codes for CASSQEGQIEGNTIYF.

This clone has just one count. The V and J genes are TRBV12-5 and TRBJ1-2; TRBD1 is a possible D gene (6 bases). The V end lost 5 bases, the J end lost 2 bases, and 12 bases lay between the germline ends. The CDR3 loop spans 14 amino acids. CDR1 and CDR2 from the germline V gene are LGHNT and FRNRAP. CDR3 in amino acids: CASGETGLNYGYTF. As DNA, the CDR3 is TGTGCTAGTGGTGAGACAGGTTTAAACTATGGCTACACCTTC.

The J gene is TRBJ1-5, the V gene TRBV4-1; TRBD1 aligns across 12 bases. The CDR3 runs 16 residues. The ends lost 2 bases at V and 7 bases at J; junction bases unmatched: 6. The germline V gene encodes CDR1 MGHRA and CDR2 YSYEKL. The CDR3 reads CASSQSGTGGRQPQHF. The CDR3 coding sequence is TGCGCCAGCAGCCAAAGTGGGACAGGGGGCAGGCAGCCCCAGCATTTT.

V is TRBV3-1 (or the pseudogene TRBV3-2) and J is TRBJ1-1; the D gene is possibly TRBD1 (6 bases). With 4 bases removed from V and 11 bases from J, the gap between germline ends came to 20 bases. This CDR3 has 14 residues. Germline CDR1 LGHDT, CDR2 YNNKEL (reference sequence). CDR3 sequence reads: CASSLSLQGLEAFF. In nucleotides, the CDR3 is TGTGCCAGCAGCCTCAGCTTACAGGGTTTGGAGGCTTTCTTT.

This chain links TRBV29-1 with TRBJ2-3; tentatively, D is TRBD2 (6 bases). Trimming removed 6 bases from V and 3 bases from J, with 16 bases in between. Germline values: CDR1 SQVTM, CDR2 ANQGSEA. CDR3 length: 14 residues. The DNA for the CDR3 is TGCAGCGTCCGACTGAGACTAGAAACAGATACGCAGTATTTT. This translates into CSVRLRLETDTQYF.

This chain connects TRBV5-4 to TRBJ1-2; no reliable D call. V lost 0 bases and J lost 2, with 8 bases in between. Germline loops: CDR1 SGHNT, CDR2 YYREEE (reference sequence). This CDR3 region has 14 residues. CDR3 amino acids: CASSLVQVNYGYTF. The CDR3 region has the DNA TGTGCCAGCAGCTTGGTGCAGGTGAACTATGGCTACACCTTC.

The CDR3 is CAARGLAGGTDTQYF. The CDR3 DNA reads TGTGCCGCAAGAGGGCTAGCGGGGGGCACAGATACGCAGTATTTT. The V call is TRBV7-2, the J call TRBJ2-3; 10 bases agree with TRBD2. Per germline, CDR1 SGHTA and CDR2 FQGNSA. V dropped 11 bases and J dropped 1; count of bases not matched to a gene: 9. This CDR3 spans 15 amino acids.

About this clone: Other DNA sequences in this sample translate to the same CDR3. V is TRBV11-2 and J is TRBJ1-2, with TRBD1 matching 7 bases. V gave up 5 bases and J gave up 3 bases; unmatched junction bases: 3. The CDR3 is 13 amino acids. Per germline, CDR1 SGHAT and CDR2 FQNNGV. This CDR3 is CASSPQGDYGYTF. The CDR3 bases are TGTGCCAGCAGCCCCCAGGGGGACTATGGCTACACCTTC.

The chain has TRBV5-4 and TRBJ2-1; TRBD2 aligns across 8 bases. The V gene's germline CDR1 is SGHNT and CDR2 YYREEE (reference sequence). The CDR3 length is 15 residues. V lost 1 base, J lost 6 bases, and 6 bases stayed unmatched. DNA of the CDR3: TGTGCCAGCAGCTTGATGGCGGGGGGCCTCAATGAGCAGTTCTTC. Amino acids: CASSLMAGGLNEQFF.

The gene calls are TRBV21-1 and TRBJ1-5. TRBV21-1 is described as a pseudogene. The CDR3 has 18 residues. CDR3 residues: CASSKGGRRGRERQPQHF. CDR3 bases: TGTGCCAGCAGCAAAGGAGGACGGCGGGGCAGGGAGCGTCAGCCCCAGCATTTT.

J is TRBJ2-2 and V is TRBV5-1, with D unclear. Germline V lookup: CDR1 SGHRS, CDR2 YFSETQ. Trimming stripped 0 bases from V and 4 bases from J, with 10 bases between. This CDR3 is built from 15 residues. The CDR3 DNA reads TGCGCCAGCAGCTTGGACTGGTCTATCACCGGGGAGCTGTTTTTT. Encoded protein: CASSLDWSITGELFF.

This chain joins TRBV18 and TRBJ2-6, with 8 bases aligning to TRBD1. Germline CDR1 is KGHSH and CDR2 is LQKENI. CDR3 length: 15 amino acids. J gave up 3 bases and V 5 bases, and 3 bases lay outside the gene matches. The DNA of the CDR3 is TGTGCCAGCTCAACGACAGGGGATGGGGCCAACGTCCTGACTTTC. It specifies CASSTTGDGANVLTF.

The chain recombines TRBV9 with TRBJ1-1; D is unresolved. Trimming cost V 3 bases and J 1 base, with 10 bases left between them. CDR3 size: 14 residues. Germline-derived CDR1 and CDR2 are SGDLS and YYNGEE. The CDR3 nucleotides read TGTGCCAGCAGCGCATCCCGAGGGAACACTGAAGCTTTCTTT. Its translation is CASSASRGNTEAFF.

Remarks on this clone: Other DNA sequences from this sample encode an identical CDR3 as well. The J gene is TRBJ2-5, the V gene TRBV5-4; D is possibly TRBD2 (6 bases). Germline V gene data show CDR1 as SGHNT and CDR2 as YYREEE (reference sequence). The CDR3 sequence is 14 residues long. V lost 4 bases and J 5 bases, leaving 15 bases between the germline ends. The chain's CDR3 is CASSPTGGAETQYF. The CDR3 DNA follows: TGTGCCAGCAGCCCTACGGGCGGGGCGGAGACCCAGTACTTC.

The chain uses TRBV5-1 and TRBJ2-7, with D hard to call. V was pared by 8 bases and J by 0 bases, with 18 bases between. Germline-derived CDR1 and CDR2 are SGHRS and YFSETQ. There are 15 residues in the CDR3. CDR3 protein: CASSNSGLLSYEQYF. The CDR3 DNA follows: TGCGCCAGTTCGAATTCCGGGTTACTCTCCTACGAGCAGTACTTC.

This clone showed up just a few times. The chain recombines TRBV4-2 with TRBJ2-1, with D possibly matching TRBD1 (6 bases). The V end lost 6 bases, the J end lost 0 bases, and 12 bases lay between the germline ends. The CDR3 is 15 residues long. The germline V gene has CDR1 LGHNA and CDR2 YNFKEQ. In nucleotides, the CDR3 is TGTGCCAGCAGTCCAGAAGGGGGCTCCTACAATGAGCAGTTCTTC. This encodes CASSPEGGSYNEQFF.

This clone was detected only once. The CDR3 reads CASSLAGGNNEQFF. The CDR3 bases are TGTGCCAGCAGCTTAGCGGGGGGAAACAATGAGCAGTTCTTC. The chain carries TRBV7-3 and TRBJ2-1; 8 bases fit TRBD2. V was pared by 2 bases and J by 5 bases, with 2 bases of the junction left unmatched. Germline V CDR1 and CDR2: SGHTA, FQGTGA. The CDR3 is 14 amino acids.

The V gene is TRBV28, the J gene TRBJ2-1; 7 nucleotides line up with TRBD2. The V gene end was trimmed by 6 bases and the J gene end by 9 bases; junction bases not matched to a gene: 5. The CDR3 loop spans 12 amino acids. Germline CDR1 and CDR2: MDHEN and SYDVKM. CDR3 DNA: TGTGCCAGCAGATGGACTAGTGGTGAGCAGTTCTTC. Protein product: CASRWTSGEQFF.

As DNA, the CDR3 is TGTGCCAGCAGCACTCAGGGGATGGGGAACTATGGCTACACCTTC. Translated: CASSTQGMGNYGYTF. The rearrangement uses TRBV7-2 and TRBJ1-2; the D gene is possibly TRBD1 (6 bases). The CDR3 contains 15 residues. CDR1 is SGHTA, CDR2 FQGNSA, per germline. V was trimmed by 5 bases and J by 2 bases, leaving 15 bases between them.

The rearrangement links TRBV7-3 to TRBJ1-3; D is undetermined. The germline gives CDR1 SGHTA, CDR2 FQGTGA. This CDR3 spans 13 amino acids. Trimming took off 2 bases at V and 0 bases at J, with 2 bases between the two ends. CDR3 nucleotide sequence: TGTGCCAGCAGCTTACTCTCTGGAAACACCATATATTTT. The encoded protein is CASSLLSGNTIYF.

This clone came up once. The gene calls are TRBV10-3 and TRBJ2-7; 7 bases are a match to TRBD1. The CDR3 runs 15 residues. V dropped 5 bases and J dropped 0; count of bases not matched to a gene: 7. CDR1 and CDR2 (germline): ENHRY, SYGVKD. The CDR3 DNA reads as TGTGCCATCAGTCTAAACCGGGACAGCTCCTACGAGCAGTACTTC. This translates into CAISLNRDSSYEQYF.